One sample yielded the 32 T cell receptor beta chains listed below, sequenced in a study of OX40 agonist ivuxolimab in advanced cancers. Sequenced by immunoSEQ multiplex PCR; TCRdb stores in-frame clones only, minus some. The table records 50,000 or so clones, 85% of them present only once. Specimen: CD4+ or CD8+ T cells sorted from blood, collected in a trial of the OX40 agonist ivuxolimab. Receptors originate from an adult with an advanced solid tumor such as melanoma, head and neck, liver or kidney cancer.

The chain employs TRBV6-5 and TRBJ1-5, with unresolved D. The germline gives CDR1 MNHEY, CDR2 SVGAGI. Trimming left V 4 bases short and J 1 base short, with 5 bases between. The CDR3 contains 13 residues. CDR3 sequence: CASSSGSNQPQHF. CDR3 nucleotide sequence: TGTGCCAGCAGTTCGGGCAGCAATCAGCCCCAGCATTTT.

The chain uses TRBV2 and TRBJ2-1; unclear D gene. CDR1 is SNHLY, CDR2 FYNNEI, per germline. This CDR3 spans 16 amino acids. V dropped 0 bases and J dropped 5 bases, with 14 bases sitting between them. The CDR3 nucleotides read TGTGCCAGCAGTGAAGCGACGCACCGACTCGACAATGAGCAGTTCTTC. Its protein is CASSEATHRLDNEQFF.

CDR3 residues: CASSPVLGIGLEQYF. CDR3 in DNA: TGTGCCAGCAGCCCGGTTTTAGGGATAGGACTCGAGCAGTACTTC. The V and J genes are TRBV7-2 and TRBJ2-7, with a weak D call TRBD2 (5 bases). Trimming took 5 bases from V and 6 from J, leaving 20 bases between them. Germline lookup yields CDR1 SGHTA and CDR2 FQGNSA. This CDR3 comprises 15 residues. The variable domain in full, with the rest retrieved from reference TRBV7-2 and TRBJ2-7, is GAGVSQSPSNKVTEKGKDVELRCDPISGHTALYWYRQSLGQGLEFLIYFQGNSAPDKSGLPSDRFSAERTGGSVSTLTIQRTQQEDSAVYLCASSPVLGIGLEQYFGPGTRLTVT.

This clone was seen a single time. The J gene is TRBJ2-3, the V gene TRBV7-2; 16 positions agree with TRBD2. The CDR3 sequence is 17 residues long. Germline V CDR1 and CDR2: SGHTA, FQGNSA. Trimming cost V 1 base and J 4 bases; bases outside gene matches: 2. CDR3 amino acids: CASSLEGLAGGPDTQYF. CDR3 bases: TGTGCCAGCAGCTTAGAGGGACTAGCGGGGGGGCCAGATACGCAGTATTTT.

There are a few counts of this clone. This chain links TRBV4-2 with TRBJ1-6; possibly TRBD1 for D (6 bases). The CDR3 totals 18 residues. V lost 5 bases, J lost 7 bases, and 24 bases lay in between. Germline values: CDR1 LGHNA, CDR2 YNFKEQ. CDR3 sequence: CASSSNYGTQKPNSPLHF. CDR3 DNA sequence: TGTGCCAGCAGCAGTAATTACGGGACACAGAAACCCAATTCACCCCTCCACTTT.

Concerning this clone itself: A junction end diverges from the germline sequence, so it may reflect a read error. The chain links TRBV28 to TRBJ2-7; weak D call: TRBD2 (5 bases). The CDR3 covers 13 residues. CDR1 is MDHEN, CDR2 SYDVKM, per germline. CDR3: CANSSPGGYEQYF. The CDR3 bases are TGTGCCAACAGTAGCCCCGGAGGCTACGAGCAGTACTTC.

The genes are TRBV5-1 and TRBJ1-1; D possibly corresponds to TRBD1 (6 bases). V dropped 4 bases and J dropped 3 bases, with 19 bases sitting between them. Germline V gives CDR1 SGHRS, CDR2 YFSETQ. There are 16 residues in the CDR3. The CDR3 loop is CASSGLGTGLDTEAFF. Written as DNA, the CDR3 is TGCGCCAGCAGCGGACTCGGCACAGGGCTGGACACTGAAGCTTTCTTT.

The chain carries TRBV6-6 and TRBJ1-1; no clear D gene. V dropped 6 bases and J dropped 0 bases, with 8 bases sitting between them. Germline values: CDR1 MNHNY, CDR2 SVGAGI (reference sequence). CDR3 length equals 13 residues. The CDR3 DNA reads TGTGCCAGCAGCCGAGGCGTGAACACTGAAGCTTTCTTT. Protein sequence: CASSRGVNTEAFF.

The chain joins TRBV9 to TRBJ2-1; D possibly corresponds to TRBD2 (6 bases). This CDR3 has 15 residues. The V end lost 0 bases, the J end lost 8 bases, and 15 bases lay between the germline ends. Looked up from germline, CDR1 is SGDLS and CDR2 is YYNGEE. The CDR3 sequence: CASSVDGRRLYEQFF. The CDR3 nucleotides read TGTGCCAGCAGCGTAGACGGGAGAAGGCTTTATGAGCAGTTCTTC.

V and J are TRBV6-6 and TRBJ1-2, with D possibly matching TRBD1 (6 bases). Deletions cut 0 bases from V and 6 bases from J, with 17 bases between. Germline CDR1 is MNHNY and CDR2 is SVGAGI (reference sequence). CDR3 length equals 16 residues. CDR3 protein: CASSYSGAGASDGYTF. The CDR3 region has the DNA TGTGCCAGCAGTTACTCCGGGGCAGGGGCTTCAGATGGCTACACCTTC.

The chain joins TRBV6-6 to TRBJ2-1; possibly TRBD2 for D (7 bases). This CDR3 region has 16 residues. The V end was cut by 0 bases, the J end by 5 bases, with 14 bases between. Germline V lookup: CDR1 MNHNY, CDR2 SVGAGI (reference sequence). This CDR3 is CASSYSRGGGHNEQFF. In DNA, the CDR3 is TGTGCCAGCAGTTACTCTAGAGGGGGGGGGCACAATGAGCAGTTCTTC.

The chain has TRBV9 and TRBJ2-1, with TRBD2 matching over 7 bases. The CDR3 sequence is 17 residues long. The junction had 9 bases not matched to a gene; V was cut back by 3 bases and J by 0 bases. Germline V gene data show CDR1 as SGDLS and CDR2 as YYNGEE. CDR3 coding DNA: TGTGCCAGCAGCGGTGGAAAAGCGGGGAGCTCCTACAATGAGCAGTTCTTC. Amino acids: CASSGGKAGSSYNEQFF.

The chain joins TRBV7-9 to TRBJ2-1; 10 positions agree with TRBD2. V lost 1 base, J lost 12 bases, and 6 bases stayed unmatched. Germline CDR1 and CDR2: SEHNR and FQNEAQ (reference sequence). The CDR3 consists of 14 residues. CDR3 bases: TGTGCCAGCAGCTTAGGGTCAGGGACTAGCGTGCAGTTCTTC. Its protein is CASSLGSGTSVQFF.

The rearrangement joins TRBV9 to TRBJ1-1, with D unclear. The CDR3 consists of 13 residues. Trimming removed 0 bases from V and 1 base from J, with 4 bases in between. Germline V CDR1 and CDR2: SGDLS, YYNGEE. The CDR3 region is CASSVGKNTEAFF. The CDR3 nucleotides are TGTGCCAGCAGCGTAGGGAAGAACACTGAAGCTTTCTTT.

The table lists this clone with a few counts. The V gene is TRBV19, the J gene TRBJ2-7; TRBD1 aligns across 9 bases. CDR3 length: 14 residues. Germline V gives CDR1 LNHDA, CDR2 SQIVND (reference sequence). Unmatched junction bases numbered 7, after V lost 6 bases and J lost 4 bases. In DNA form, the CDR3 reads TGTGCCAGTAGCCCCGGGACAGGGACTTACGAGCAGTACTTC. This codes for CASSPGTGTYEQYF.

The CDR3, as DNA: TGTGCCACCATCACTAGCGGGGGGCCGACCCCGCGCTACGAGCAGTACTTC. It specifies CATITSGGPTPRYEQYF. The chain is built from TRBV2 and TRBJ2-7; TRBD2 agrees at 12 bases. The germline V gene encodes CDR1 SNHLY and CDR2 FYNNEI. CDR3 length: 17 amino acids. The junction had 16 bases not matched to a gene; V was cut back by 10 bases and J by 3 bases. The full variable domain, completed using reference TRBV2 and TRBJ2-7, is EPEVTQTPSHQVTQMGQEVILRCVPISNHLYFYWYRQILGQKVEFLVSFYNNEISEKSEIFDDQFSVERPDGSNFTLKIRSTKLEDSAMYFCATITSGGPTPRYEQYFGPGTRLTVT.

This clone was counted a few times. Other nucleotide sequences from this sample produce the same CDR3. The V gene is TRBV4-3, the J gene TRBJ2-2, with D perhaps assigned TRBD1 or TRBD2 (5 bases each). CDR1 is LGHNA and CDR2 is YSLEER in the germline V gene. The CDR3 length is 15 residues. V was clipped by 4 bases and J by 0 bases, with 9 bases between them. The CDR3 region has the DNA TGCGCCAGCAGCCGAGGGGTGTCGAACACCGGGGAGCTGTTTTTT. It is translated as CASSRGVSNTGELFF.

This chain uses TRBV7-6 with TRBJ2-1, with D tentatively TRBD2 (5 bases). V was clipped by 4 bases and J by 0 bases, with 13 bases between them. The CDR3 sequence is 16 residues long. Germline CDR1 SGHVS, CDR2 FNYEAQ. The chain's CDR3 is CASSSQDFSSYNEQFF. The CDR3, as DNA: TGTGCCAGCAGCTCCCAGGACTTCAGCTCCTACAATGAGCAGTTCTTC.

V gene TRBV27 combines with J gene TRBJ2-2; 9 bases match TRBD2. This CDR3 comprises 13 residues. Germline trimming cut 7 bases from V and 8 bases from J; bases unmatched to any gene: 5. CDR1 and CDR2 (germline): MNHEY, SMNVEV (reference sequence). CDR3 in amino acids: CASTSGVGGELFF. DNA of the CDR3: TGTGCCAGCACTAGCGGGGTTGGTGGGGAGCTGTTTTTT.

V and J are TRBV5-6 and TRBJ2-7; D perhaps matches TRBD2 (6 bases). The CDR3 extends over 14 amino acids. Germline V gene data show CDR1 as SGHDT and CDR2 as YYEEEE. Between the trimmed V and J ends, which lost 0 bases and 2 bases, there was a span of 9 bases. The CDR3 coding sequence is TGTGCCAGCAGCTTGGGACTAGGTGCCTACGAGCAGTACTTC. Its translation is CASSLGLGAYEQYF.

The chain has TRBV4-3 and TRBJ2-2; no reliable D call. There are 16 residues in the CDR3. Germline-derived CDR1 and CDR2 are LGHNA and YSLEER. V was clipped by 0 bases and J by 0 bases, with 8 bases between them. This chain's CDR3 is CASSQDSGPNTGELFF. The CDR3 region has the DNA TGCGCCAGCAGCCAAGATTCAGGTCCGAACACCGGGGAGCTGTTTTTT.

The chain recombines TRBV4-1 with TRBJ1-4; 8 nucleotides align to TRBD1. J was trimmed by 6 bases and V by 4 bases; bases with no gene match: 7. This CDR3 spans 15 amino acids. Germline V lookup: CDR1 MGHRA, CDR2 YSYEKL. CDR3 nucleotides: TGCGCCAGCAGCCCCGGACAGGGCTTAGATGAAAAACTGTTTTTT. It is translated as CASSPGQGLDEKLFF.

J is TRBJ1-1 and V is TRBV5-6; D is perhaps TRBD1 (6 bases). This CDR3 region has 16 residues. Germline CDR1 and CDR2: SGHDT and YYEEEE. The V and J ends lost 2 bases and 0 bases respectively, with 14 bases between them. CDR3: CASSLTGYLMNTEAFF. CDR3 sequence (DNA): TGTGCCAGCAGCTTAACAGGGTATTTAATGAACACTGAAGCTTTCTTT. The whole variable domain, remainder taken from reference TRBV5-6 and TRBJ1-1, is DAGVTQSPTHLIKTRGQQVTLRCSPKSGHDTVSWYQQALGQGPQFIFQYYEEEERQRGNFPDRFSGHQFPNYSSELNVNALLLGDSALYLCASSLTGYLMNTEAFFGQGTRLTVV.

The chain has TRBV6-5 and TRBJ2-7; unclear D gene. V lost 1 base, J lost 2 bases, and 6 bases lay in between. Germline V gives CDR1 MNHEY, CDR2 SVGAGI. The CDR3 has 13 amino acids. The CDR3 sequence: CASSYFDPYEQYF. Written as DNA, the CDR3 is TGTGCCAGCAGTTACTTTGATCCCTACGAGCAGTACTTC.

The rearrangement links TRBV7-6 to TRBJ2-5; 7 bases align to TRBD2. This CDR3 is built from 19 residues. From germline, CDR1 is SGHVS and CDR2 FNYEAQ. The V and J ends lost 1 base and 5 bases, in that order; junction bases with no gene match: 19. The CDR3 bases are TGTGCCAGCAGCTTAGGACCCCCCGCGAGCGGGGCCCTTCGGGAGACCCAGTACTTC. Translation: CASSLGPPASGALRETQYF.

The J gene is TRBJ2-1, the V gene TRBV19; 8 bases match TRBD2. Germline trimming cut 6 bases from V and 3 bases from J; bases unmatched to any gene: 7. CDR1 is LNHDA and CDR2 is SQIVND in the germline V gene (reference sequence). This CDR3 has 15 amino acids. The CDR3 DNA reads TGTGCCAGTAGCCCACCTAGCGGGTTCTACAATGAGCAGTTCTTC. Translating it yields CASSPPSGFYNEQFF.

The CDR3 loop is CASRGQGVSNGYTF. The CDR3 DNA is TGTGCCAGCCGCGGACAGGGTGTATCGAATGGCTACACCTTC. The chain links TRBV6-5 to TRBJ1-2; 8 bases are shared with TRBD1. The germline V gene has CDR1 MNHEY and CDR2 SVGAGI. The length of the CDR3 is 14 residues. V shed 8 bases, J shed 6 bases, and the junction held 11 bases outside the gene matches.

The rearrangement joins TRBV6-5 to TRBJ1-5; no clear D. The CDR3 spans 14 residues. Trimming took 0 bases from V and 7 from J, leaving 10 bases between them. Germline V gives CDR1 MNHEY, CDR2 SVGAGI. The DNA of the CDR3 is TGTGCCAGCAGTTACTCGGGAAAGGCACAGCCCCAGCATTTT. Amino acid sequence: CASSYSGKAQPQHF.

V is TRBV6-5 and J is TRBJ1-1; no reliable D call. CDR1 is MNHEY and CDR2 is SVGAGI in the germline V gene. CDR3 length equals 12 residues. V was shortened by 8 bases and J by 4 bases, with 11 bases between the two germline ends. In DNA, the CDR3 is TGTGCCAGCGCGGCTGGTAGCACTGAAGCTTTCTTT. It translates to CASAAGSTEAFF.

The count of this clone is one. The genes are TRBV7-8 and TRBJ2-7; TRBD1 matches 7 bases. J lost 6 bases, V lost 5 bases, and 4 bases had no gene match. This CDR3 region has 12 residues. Germline-derived CDR1 and CDR2 are SGHVS and FQNEAQ. CDR3 sequence: CASSPAGGEQYF. CDR3 DNA sequence: TGTGCCAGCAGCCCGGCAGGGGGCGAGCAGTACTTC.

As DNA, the CDR3 is TGTGCCAGCAGCTTCACGGAGACCTACGAGCAGTACTTC. Residues: CASSFTETYEQYF. The chain employs TRBV7-2 and TRBJ2-7, with D unclear. Germline V lookup: CDR1 SGHTA, CDR2 FQGNSA. Trimming left V 3 bases short and J 2 bases short, with 8 bases between. The CDR3 totals 13 residues.

The CDR3 loop reads CASRRRNQNTGELFF. In DNA form, the CDR3 reads TGTGCCAGTAGAAGACGGAACCAAAACACCGGGGAGCTGTTTTTT. The chain employs TRBV19 and TRBJ2-2, with D unresolved. The V gene's germline CDR1 is LNHDA and CDR2 SQIVND (reference sequence). Deletions cut 6 bases from V and 2 bases from J, with 13 bases between. The CDR3 loop spans 15 amino acids.